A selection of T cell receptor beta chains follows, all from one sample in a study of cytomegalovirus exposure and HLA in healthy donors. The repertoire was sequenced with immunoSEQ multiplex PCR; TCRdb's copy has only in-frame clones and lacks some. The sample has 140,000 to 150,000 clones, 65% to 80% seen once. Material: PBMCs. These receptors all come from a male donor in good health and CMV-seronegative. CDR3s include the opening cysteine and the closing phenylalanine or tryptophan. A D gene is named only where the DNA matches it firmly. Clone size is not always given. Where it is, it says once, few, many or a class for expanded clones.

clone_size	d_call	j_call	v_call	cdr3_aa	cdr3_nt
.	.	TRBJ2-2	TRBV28	CASSAVVSPSREELFF	TGTGCCAGCAGTGCCGTGGTGAGCCCCAGCCGGGAGGAGCTGTTTTTT
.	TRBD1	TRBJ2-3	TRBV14	CASSLNPGQRQYF	TGTGCCAGCAGCCTTAATCCGGGACAGAGGCAGTATTTT
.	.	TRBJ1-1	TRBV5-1	CASSLVGGDTEAFF	TGCGCCAGCAGCTTGGTTGGGGGGGACACTGAAGCTTTCTTT
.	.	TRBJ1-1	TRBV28	CASSLWTDPFF	TGTGCCAGCAGTTTATGGACAGATCCTTTCTTT
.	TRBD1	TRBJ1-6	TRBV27	CASRRDRENSPLHF	TGTGCCAGCAGACGGGACAGGGAAAATTCACCCCTCCACTTT
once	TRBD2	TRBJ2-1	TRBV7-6	CASSPTPLTSGSYNEQFF	TGTGCCAGCAGCCCAACCCCCTTAACTAGCGGCTCCTACAATGAGCAGTTCTTC
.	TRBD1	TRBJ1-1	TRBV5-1	CASSRDRVREAFF	TGCGCCAGCAGTAGGGACAGGGTACGTGAAGCTTTCTTT
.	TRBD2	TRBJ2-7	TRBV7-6	CASSLAGGGSYEQYF	TGTGCCAGCAGCCTAGCGGGGGGGGGCTCCTACGAGCAGTACTTC
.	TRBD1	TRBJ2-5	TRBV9	CASSGDRGRVETQYF	TGTGCCAGCAGCGGCGACAGGGGGCGCGTAGAGACCCAGTACTTC
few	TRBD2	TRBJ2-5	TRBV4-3	CASSQVGMMNGGYQETQYF	TGCGCCAGCAGCCAAGTCGGGATGATGAACGGGGGGTACCAAGAGACCCAGTACTTC
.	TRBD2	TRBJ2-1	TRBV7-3	CASSLSIAGDNEQFF	TGTGCCAGCAGCTTAAGTATAGCGGGGGACAATGAGCAGTTCTTC
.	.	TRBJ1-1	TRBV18	CASSPPMGGTEAFF	TGTGCCAGCTCACCACCTATGGGGGGCACTGAAGCTTTCTTT
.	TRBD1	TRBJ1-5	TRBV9	CASSKGGSGGQPQHF	TGTGCCAGCAGTAAAGGGGGCTCAGGGGGCCAGCCCCAGCATTTT
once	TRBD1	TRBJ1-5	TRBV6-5	CASRQQGRGQPQHF	TGTGCCAGCAGACAACAGGGGAGAGGACAGCCCCAGCATTTT
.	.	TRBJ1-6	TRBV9	CASSLGEYSPLHF	TGTGCCAGCAGCTTAGGGGAGTATTCACCCCTCCACTTT
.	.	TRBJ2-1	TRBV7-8	CASSLVGMAGRSSYNEQFF	TGTGCCAGCAGCTTAGTAGGTATGGCGGGGAGAAGCTCCTACAATGAGCAGTTCTTC
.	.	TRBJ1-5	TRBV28	CASRPGFQPQHF	TGTGCCAGCAGACCAGGGTTTCAGCCCCAGCATTTT
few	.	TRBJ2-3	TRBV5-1	CASSLDVEVPGTDTQYF	TGCGCCAGCAGCTTGGATGTCGAGGTACCTGGCACAGATACGCAGTATTTT
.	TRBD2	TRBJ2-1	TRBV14	CASSQEFGLAGGPNEQFF	TGTGCCAGCAGCCAAGAGTTTGGGCTAGCGGGAGGGCCTAATGAGCAGTTCTTC
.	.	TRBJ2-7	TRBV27	CASSLRTVLDEQYF	TGTGCCAGCAGTCTTCGGACAGTTCTCGACGAGCAGTACTTC
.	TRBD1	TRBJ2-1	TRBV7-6	CASSLSSPGQPYNEQFF	TGTGCCAGCAGCTTATCTTCCCCGGGACAGCCTTACAATGAGCAGTTCTTC
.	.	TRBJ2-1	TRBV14	CASSHNRDFYEQFF	TGTGCCAGCAGCCATAACCGGGACTTCTATGAGCAGTTCTTC
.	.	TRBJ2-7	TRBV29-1	CSVGQSSYEQYF	TGCAGCGTTGGACAGTCTTCCTACGAGCAGTACTTC
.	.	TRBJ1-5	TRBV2	CASERGDVNQPQHF	TGTGCCAGCGAGCGGGGGGACGTGAATCAGCCCCAGCATTTT
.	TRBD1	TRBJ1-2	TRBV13	CASSSGTETNYGYTF	TGTGCCAGCAGCTCCGGGACAGAGACTAACTATGGCTACACCTTC
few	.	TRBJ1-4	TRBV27	CASRKQGEWGEKLFF	TGTGCCAGCAGGAAACAGGGAGAGTGGGGAGAAAAACTGTTTTTT
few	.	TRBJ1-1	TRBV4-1	CASSQEPWTARGLNTEAFF	TGCGCCAGCAGCCAAGAGCCCTGGACTGCCCGTGGCCTGAACACTGAAGCTTTCTTT
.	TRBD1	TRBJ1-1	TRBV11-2	CASSPDRGGIF	TGTGCCAGCAGCCCGGACAGGGGGGGAATCTTT
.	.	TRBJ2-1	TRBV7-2	CASSLEGLGKREFF	TGTGCCAGCAGCTTAGAGGGTTTAGGGAAGAGGGAGTTCTTC
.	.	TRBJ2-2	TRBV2	CASSGQNTGELFF	TGTGCCAGCAGTGGGCAGAACACCGGGGAGCTGTTTTTT
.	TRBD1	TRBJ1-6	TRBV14	CASSQRTGQGNSPLHF	TGTGCCAGCAGCCAACGAACGGGACAGGGGAATTCACCCCTCCACTTT
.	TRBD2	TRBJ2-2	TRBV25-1	CASRAGRDTGELFF	TGTGCCAGTCGTGCGGGGAGGGATACCGGGGAGCTGTTCTTT
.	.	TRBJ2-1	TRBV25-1	CASRQGGYNEQFF	TGTGCCAGCAGACAGGGTGGTTACAATGAGCAGTTCTTC
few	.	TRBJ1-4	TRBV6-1	CASCGFRGDEKLFF	TGTGCCAGCTGCGGCTTTCGGGGGGATGAAAAACTGTTTTTT
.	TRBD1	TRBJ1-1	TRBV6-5	CANTHTGGQAFF	TGTGCCAACACCCATACAGGGGGCCAAGCTTTCTTT